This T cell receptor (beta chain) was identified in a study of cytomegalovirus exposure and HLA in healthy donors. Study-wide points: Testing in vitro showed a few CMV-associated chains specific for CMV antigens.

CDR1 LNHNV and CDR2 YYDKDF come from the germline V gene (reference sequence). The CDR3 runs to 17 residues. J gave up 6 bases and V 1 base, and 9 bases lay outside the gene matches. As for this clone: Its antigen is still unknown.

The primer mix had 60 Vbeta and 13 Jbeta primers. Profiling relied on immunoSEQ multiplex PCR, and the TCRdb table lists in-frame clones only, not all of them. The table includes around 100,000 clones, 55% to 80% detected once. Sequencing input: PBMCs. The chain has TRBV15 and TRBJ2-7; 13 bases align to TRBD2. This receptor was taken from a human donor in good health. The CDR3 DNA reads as TGTGCCACCAGCAGAGGGATCGGGACTAGCGGGAAGGTCGAGCAGTACTTC. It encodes CATSRGIGTSGKVEQYF. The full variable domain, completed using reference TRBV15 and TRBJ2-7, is DAMVIQNPRYQVTQFGKPVTLSCSQTLNHNVMYWYQQKSSQAPKLLFHYYDKDFNNEADTPDNFQSRRPNTSFCFLDIRSPGLGDTAMYLCATSRGIGTSGKVEQYFGPGTRLTVT.